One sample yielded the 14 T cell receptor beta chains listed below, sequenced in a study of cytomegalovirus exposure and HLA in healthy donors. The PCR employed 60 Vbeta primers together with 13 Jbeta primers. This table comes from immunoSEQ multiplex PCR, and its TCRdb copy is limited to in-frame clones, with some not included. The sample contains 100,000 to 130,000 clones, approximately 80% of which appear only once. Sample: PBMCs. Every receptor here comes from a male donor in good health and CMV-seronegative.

The CDR3 reads CAWSRGQGEVTF. In nucleotides, the CDR3 is TGTGCCTGGAGTCGGGGACAGGGGGAAGTCACCTTC. The chain couples TRBV30 to TRBJ1-2, with TRBD1 matching 11 bases. This CDR3 contains 12 residues. The germline gives CDR1 GTSNPN, CDR2 SVGIG (reference sequence). J gave up 13 bases and V 2 bases, and 6 bases lay outside the gene matches.

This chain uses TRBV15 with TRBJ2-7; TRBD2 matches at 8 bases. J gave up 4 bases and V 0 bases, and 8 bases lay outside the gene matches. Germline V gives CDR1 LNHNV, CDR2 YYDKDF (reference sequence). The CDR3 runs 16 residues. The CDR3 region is CATSRDPREGLYEQYF. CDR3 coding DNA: TGTGCCACCAGCAGAGATCCCCGGGAGGGATTATACGAGCAGTACTTC.

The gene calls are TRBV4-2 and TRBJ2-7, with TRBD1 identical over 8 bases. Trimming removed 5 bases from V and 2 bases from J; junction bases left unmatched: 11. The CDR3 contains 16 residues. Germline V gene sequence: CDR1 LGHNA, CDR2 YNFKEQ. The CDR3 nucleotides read TGTGCCAGCAGCTTCCGACAGGGGAGTAAGCCCTACGAGCAGTACTTC. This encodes CASSFRQGSKPYEQYF.

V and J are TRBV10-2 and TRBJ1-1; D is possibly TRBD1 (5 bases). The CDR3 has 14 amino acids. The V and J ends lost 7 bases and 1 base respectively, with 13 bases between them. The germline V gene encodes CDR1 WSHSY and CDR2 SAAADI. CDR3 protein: CASNALGGNTEAFF. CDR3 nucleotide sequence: TGCGCCAGCAACGCTCTGGGGGGGAACACTGAAGCTTTCTTT.

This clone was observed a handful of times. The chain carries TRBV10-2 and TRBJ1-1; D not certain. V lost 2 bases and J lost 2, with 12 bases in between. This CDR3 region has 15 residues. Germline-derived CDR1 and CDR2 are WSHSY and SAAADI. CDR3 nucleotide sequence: TGCGCCAGCAGTGAGGATGTGGGAGCAAACACTGAAGCTTTCTTT. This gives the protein CASSEDVGANTEAFF.

The CDR3 DNA is TGTGCCAGCAGTGAATTTGCGGCAGGGGGCCCTTTTAACTATGGCTACACCTTC. Its protein is CASSEFAAGGPFNYGYTF. The chain links TRBV25-1 to TRBJ1-2, with 8 bases that match TRBD1. The CDR3 contains 18 residues. Germline lookup yields CDR1 MGHDK and CDR2 SYGVNS. Trimming cost V 1 base and J 1 base; bases outside gene matches: 11.

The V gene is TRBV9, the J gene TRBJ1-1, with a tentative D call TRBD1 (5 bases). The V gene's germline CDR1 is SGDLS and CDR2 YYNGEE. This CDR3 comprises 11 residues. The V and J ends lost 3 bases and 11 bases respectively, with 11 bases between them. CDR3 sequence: CASSGGEAAFF. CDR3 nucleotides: TGTGCCAGCAGCGGAGGGGAGGCGGCTTTCTTT. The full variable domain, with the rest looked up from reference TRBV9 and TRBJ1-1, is DSGVTQTPKHLITATGQRVTLRCSPRSGDLSVYWYQQSLDQGLQFLIQYYNGEERAKGNILERFSAQQFPDLHSELNLSSLELGDSALYFCASSGGEAAFFGQGTRLTVV.

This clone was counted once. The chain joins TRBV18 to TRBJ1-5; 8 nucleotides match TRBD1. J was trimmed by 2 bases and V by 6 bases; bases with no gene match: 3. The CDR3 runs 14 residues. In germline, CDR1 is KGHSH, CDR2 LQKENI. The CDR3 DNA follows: TGTGCCAGCTCGCCGACAGGGGGCAATCAGCCCCAGCATTTT. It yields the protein CASSPTGGNQPQHF.

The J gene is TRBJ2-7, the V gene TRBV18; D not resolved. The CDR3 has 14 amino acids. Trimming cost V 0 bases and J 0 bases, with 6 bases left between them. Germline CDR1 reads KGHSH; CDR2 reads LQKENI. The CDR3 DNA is TGTGCCAGCTCACCACCTTCCGTCTCCTACGAGCAGTACTTC. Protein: CASSPPSVSYEQYF.

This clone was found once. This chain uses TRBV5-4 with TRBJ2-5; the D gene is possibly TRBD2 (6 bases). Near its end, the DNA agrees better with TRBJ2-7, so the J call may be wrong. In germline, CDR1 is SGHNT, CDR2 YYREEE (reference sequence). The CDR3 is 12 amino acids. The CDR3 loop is CASSLGEDEQYF. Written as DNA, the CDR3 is TGTGCCAGCAGCTTGGGGGAGGACGAGCAGTACTTC.

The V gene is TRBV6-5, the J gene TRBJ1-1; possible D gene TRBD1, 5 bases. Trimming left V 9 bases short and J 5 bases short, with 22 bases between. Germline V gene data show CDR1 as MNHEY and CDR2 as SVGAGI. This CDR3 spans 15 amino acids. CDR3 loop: CASTKGPRAGTEAFF. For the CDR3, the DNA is TGTGCCAGTACCAAGGGGCCCAGGGCCGGAACTGAAGCTTTCTTT.

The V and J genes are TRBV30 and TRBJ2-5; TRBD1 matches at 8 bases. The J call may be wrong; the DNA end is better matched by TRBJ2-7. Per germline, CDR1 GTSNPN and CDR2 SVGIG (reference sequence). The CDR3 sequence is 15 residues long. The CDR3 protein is CAWRRWDRSSYEQYF. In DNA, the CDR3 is TGTGCCTGGAGAAGATGGGACAGGAGCTCCTACGAGCAGTACTTC.

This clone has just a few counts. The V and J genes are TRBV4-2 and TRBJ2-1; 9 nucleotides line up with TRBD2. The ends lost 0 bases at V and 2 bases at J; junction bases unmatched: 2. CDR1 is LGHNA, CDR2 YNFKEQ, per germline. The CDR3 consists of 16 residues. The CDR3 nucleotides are TGTGCCAGCAGCCAAGATAGCGGGAGTCCCTACAATGAGCAGTTCTTC. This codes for CASSQDSGSPYNEQFF.

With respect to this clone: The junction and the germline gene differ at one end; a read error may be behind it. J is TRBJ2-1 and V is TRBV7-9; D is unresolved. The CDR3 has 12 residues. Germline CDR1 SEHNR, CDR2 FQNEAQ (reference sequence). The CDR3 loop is CSSSFGDDEQFF. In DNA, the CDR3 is TGTTCCAGCAGCTTCGGTGATGATGAGCAGTTCTTC.